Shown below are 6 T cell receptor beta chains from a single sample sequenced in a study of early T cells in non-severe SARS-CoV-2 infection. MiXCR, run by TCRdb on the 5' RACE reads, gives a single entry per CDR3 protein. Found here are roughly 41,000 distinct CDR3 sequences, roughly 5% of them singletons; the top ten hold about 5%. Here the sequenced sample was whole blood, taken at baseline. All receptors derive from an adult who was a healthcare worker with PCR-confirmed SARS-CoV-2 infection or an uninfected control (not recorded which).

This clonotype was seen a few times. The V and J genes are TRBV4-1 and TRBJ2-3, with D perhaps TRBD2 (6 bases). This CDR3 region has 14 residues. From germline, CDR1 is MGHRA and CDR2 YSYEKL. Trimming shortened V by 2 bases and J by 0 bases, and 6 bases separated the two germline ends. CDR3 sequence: CASSQRESTDTQYF. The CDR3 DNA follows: TGCGCCAGCAGCCAACGGGAGAGCACAGATACGCAGTATTTT.

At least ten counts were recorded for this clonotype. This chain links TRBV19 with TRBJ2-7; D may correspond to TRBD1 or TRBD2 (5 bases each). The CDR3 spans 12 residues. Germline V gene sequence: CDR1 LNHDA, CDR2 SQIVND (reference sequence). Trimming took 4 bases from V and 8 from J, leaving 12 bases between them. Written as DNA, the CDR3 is TGTGCCAGTAGTAGCCGGACGGGACAGCAGTACTTC. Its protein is CASSSRTGQQYF. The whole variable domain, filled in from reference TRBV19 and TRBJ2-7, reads DGGITQSPKYLFRKEGQNVTLSCEQNLNHDAMYWYRQDPGQGLRLIYYSQIVNDFQKGDIAEGYSVSREKKESFPLTVTSAQKNPTAFYLCASSSRTGQQYFGPGTRLTVT.

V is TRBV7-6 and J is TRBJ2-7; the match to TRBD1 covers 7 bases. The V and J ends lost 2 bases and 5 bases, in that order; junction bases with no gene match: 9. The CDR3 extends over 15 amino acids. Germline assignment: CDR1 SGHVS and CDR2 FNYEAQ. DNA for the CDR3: TGTGCCAGCAGCTTAACCACAGGGGCTCTACACGAGCAGTACTTC. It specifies CASSLTTGALHEQYF.

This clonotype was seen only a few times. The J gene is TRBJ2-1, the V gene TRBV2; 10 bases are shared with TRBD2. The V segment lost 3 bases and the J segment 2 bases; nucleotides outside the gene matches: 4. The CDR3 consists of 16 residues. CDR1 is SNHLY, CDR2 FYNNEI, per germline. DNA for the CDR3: TGTGCCAGCAGTGATCAGCTAGCGGGAGCCTACAATGAGCAGTTCTTC. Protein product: CASSDQLAGAYNEQFF.

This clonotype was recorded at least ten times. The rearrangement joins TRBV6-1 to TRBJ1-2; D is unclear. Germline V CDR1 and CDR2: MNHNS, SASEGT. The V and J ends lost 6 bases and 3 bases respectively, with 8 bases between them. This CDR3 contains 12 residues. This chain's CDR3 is CASSEVDYGYTF. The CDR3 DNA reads TGTGCCAGCAGCGAGGTAGACTATGGCTACACCTTC.

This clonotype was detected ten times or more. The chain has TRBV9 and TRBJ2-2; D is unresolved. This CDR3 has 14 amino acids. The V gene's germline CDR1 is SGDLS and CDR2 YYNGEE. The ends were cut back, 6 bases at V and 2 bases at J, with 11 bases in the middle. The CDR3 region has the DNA TGTGCCAGCATGGGAAGCGTTAACACCGGGGAGCTGTTTTTT. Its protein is CASMGSVNTGELFF.